A single sample is the source of the 4 T cell receptor beta chains below, sequenced in a study of CXCR3-negative and CXCR3-positive naive CD8 T cells. The libraries of TRB cDNA were constructed through 5' RACE using UMI labels. TCRdb processed the 5' RACE reads again and assigns one entry to each CDR3 protein, with no DNA. Its table lists under 50,000 distinct CDR3 sequences. The sample taken for sequencing was naive CXCR3- CD8+ T cells from blood. Subset noted: CD45RO-CCR7+CD27+CD95- naive CD8+ T cells lacking CXCR3 (TNR3-). These TCRs come from a human donor in good health. Some clones in this sample may be carry-over from other donors' samples.

The rearrangement uses TRBV9 and TRBJ2-1; TCRdb's D call of TRBD1 is untestable without DNA. This CDR3 comprises 15 residues. The germline gives CDR1 SGDLS, CDR2 YYNGEE. The CDR3 loop is CASSVNVGAYNEQFF.

CDR3 amino acids: CSVRDAYSYNEQFF. The chain employs TRBV29-1 and TRBJ2-1; TCRdb's D call of TRBD1 is untestable without DNA. Per the germline V gene, CDR1 is SQVTM and CDR2 is ANQGSEA. The CDR3 is 14 residues long.

This chain links TRBV7-2 with TRBJ2-1; the TRBD1 assignment by TCRdb is unverifiable without DNA. This CDR3 is built from 17 residues. CDR1 and CDR2 (germline): SGHTA, FQGNSA. This CDR3 reads CASSLGLDRFRGNEQFF.

The chain uses TRBV27 and TRBJ2-7. CDR3 length: 14 amino acids. CDR1 is MNHEY, CDR2 SMNVEV, per germline (reference sequence). The CDR3 is CASSLSGGPLEQYF.